These 20 T cell receptor beta chains originate from one sample sequenced in a study of blood T cell repertoires in COVID-19. Here immunoSEQ multiplex PCR was the method, and the copy in TCRdb shows in-frame clones only, minus some. The sample contains some 250,000 clones, around 86% of which appear only once. The sample consisted of peripheral blood. These receptors originate from a woman aged 55 to 70 with active or convalescent COVID-19.

This clone was observed a handful of times. This chain links TRBV6-2 or TRBV6-3 with TRBJ2-7, with D possibly matching TRBD1 (6 bases). Trimming removed 5 bases from V and 0 bases from J, with 11 bases in between. The CDR3 runs to 14 residues. Germline V gene lookup returns CDR1 MNHEY and CDR2 SVGEGT. CDR3 loop: CASSNNRVSYEQYF. CDR3 nucleotides: TGTGCCAGCAGTAACAACAGGGTCTCCTACGAGCAGTACTTC.

Notes on this clone: Within the sample, other DNA sequences also encode this same CDR3. This rearrangement joins TRBV5-1 to TRBJ1-1, with D maybe TRBD1 (5 bases). The germline V gene encodes CDR1 SGHRS and CDR2 YFSETQ. The ends were cut back, 1 base at V and 1 base at J, with 5 bases in the middle. The CDR3 totals 13 residues. The DNA of the CDR3 is TGCGCCAGCAGCTTGACAGGGAACACTGAAGCTTTCTTT. The encoded protein is CASSLTGNTEAFF.

This chain connects TRBV29-1 to TRBJ1-1; TRBD1 is a possible D gene (5 bases). The germline V gene has CDR1 SQVTM and CDR2 ANQGSEA. The CDR3 extends over 13 amino acids. CDR3 sequence reads: CSPSSGPAGGAFF. In DNA, the CDR3 is TGCAGTCCTTCCTCGGGGCCCGCGGGGGGAGCTTTCTTT. Filled out from reference TRBV29-1 and TRBJ1-1, the complete variable domain reads SAVISQKPSRDICQRGTSLTIQCQVDSQVTMMFWYRQQPGQSLTLIATANQGSEATYESGFVIDKFPISRPNLTFSTLTVSNMSPEDSSIYLCSPSSGPAGGAFFGQGTRLTVV.

This sequence joins TRBV6-5 and TRBJ1-2, with unresolved D. The CDR3 is made up of 13 amino acids. Germline CDR1 and CDR2: MNHEY and SVGAGI. Trimming cost V 6 bases and J 1 base, with 9 bases left between them. Written as DNA, the CDR3 is TGTGCCAGCAGGGGAGGACTTAACTATGGCTACACCTTC. Protein product: CASRGGLNYGYTF.

The rearrangement joins TRBV4-3 to TRBJ2-7; 12 bases line up with TRBD1. CDR1 and CDR2 (germline): LGHNA, YSLEER. Trimming removed 0 bases from V and 6 bases from J; junction bases left unmatched: 6. The CDR3 extends over 16 amino acids. The CDR3 here is CASSQDGGQGAGEQYF. CDR3 DNA sequence: TGCGCCAGCAGCCAAGACGGGGGACAGGGGGCTGGCGAGCAGTACTTC.

The V call is TRBV5-4, the J call TRBJ1-1; D unresolved. This CDR3 is 15 amino acids long. Germline V gene data show CDR1 as SGHNT and CDR2 as YYREEE (reference sequence). V lost 4 bases, J lost 0 bases, and 13 bases lay in between. CDR3 amino acids: CASSRGGNLNTEAFF. CDR3 bases: TGTGCCAGCAGCCGCGGAGGGAATCTGAACACTGAAGCTTTCTTT.

This sequence joins TRBV7-9 and TRBJ1-1; tentatively, D is TRBD1 (5 bases). V was clipped by 0 bases and J by 10 bases, with 12 bases between them. This CDR3 region has 13 residues. The germline V gene has CDR1 SEHNR and CDR2 FQNEAQ (reference sequence). CDR3 sequence reads: CASSLAGGDGAFF. Here the CDR3 DNA reads TGTGCCAGCAGCTTAGCGGGGGGGGATGGAGCTTTCTTT.

V gene TRBV18 combines with J gene TRBJ2-3; 11 nucleotides align to TRBD2. Germline CDR1 KGHSH, CDR2 LQKENI. The CDR3 is 19 residues long. J was trimmed by 1 base and V by 3 bases; bases with no gene match: 12. CDR3 in amino acids: CASSPNSGGAGTGTDTQYF. The CDR3 DNA sequence: TGTGCCAGCTCACCCAATAGCGGGGGGGCCGGTACGGGCACAGATACGCAGTATTTT.

The V and J genes are TRBV18 and TRBJ2-6, with 10 bases lining up with TRBD1. The CDR3 length is 19 residues. Germline loops: CDR1 KGHSH, CDR2 LQKENI. Trimming took 3 bases from V and 2 from J; bases not matched to a gene: 10. The CDR3 is CASSPGQGFFLTGANVLTF. DNA of the CDR3: TGTGCCAGCTCACCGGGACAGGGGTTTTTCTTGACTGGGGCCAACGTCCTGACTTTC.

The genes are TRBV5-1 and TRBJ2-5, with no clear D. This CDR3 region has 14 residues. Trimming took 4 bases from V and 5 from J, leaving 15 bases between them. Germline values: CDR1 SGHRS, CDR2 YFSETQ. Here the CDR3 DNA reads TGCGCCAGCAGCACGGGTGGAACCGGGGAGACCCAGTACTTC. It encodes CASSTGGTGETQYF.

This sequence joins TRBV11-2 and TRBJ2-7; 9 bases line up with TRBD1. The CDR3 is 14 amino acids. In germline, CDR1 is SGHAT, CDR2 FQNNGV. The V segment lost 5 bases and the J segment 3 bases; nucleotides outside the gene matches: 5. DNA of the CDR3: TGTGCCAGCAGCCTGGGACAGGGTTTCTACGAGCAGTACTTC. Protein product: CASSLGQGFYEQYF.

This chain links TRBV7-2 with TRBJ1-2; 10 bases match TRBD1. The CDR3 runs 15 residues. The junction had 7 bases not matched to a gene; V was cut back by 5 bases and J by 4 bases. The germline CDR1 and CDR2 sequences are SGHTA and FQGNSA. CDR3 DNA sequence: TGTGCCAGCAGCCAACGACAGGGGGCCCCCTATGGCTACACCTTC. Translated, it gives CASSQRQGAPYGYTF.

This clone was picked up a small number of times. The chain uses TRBV6-6 and TRBJ1-2; 8 bases are a match to TRBD1. The CDR3 contains 12 residues. Trimming cost V 10 bases and J 7 bases; bases outside gene matches: 8. The germline V gene encodes CDR1 MNHNY and CDR2 SVGAGI (reference sequence). The chain's CDR3 is CAIQDRDAGYTF. As DNA, the CDR3 is TGTGCCATACAGGACAGGGACGCTGGCTACACCTTC.

V and J are TRBV30 and TRBJ1-1; 9 bases align to TRBD1. Germline V gene sequence: CDR1 GTSNPN, CDR2 SVGIG (reference sequence). The V gene end was trimmed by 5 bases and the J gene end by 8 bases; junction bases not matched to a gene: 3. CDR3 length: 11 residues. The CDR3 spells CAWATGGEAFF. As DNA, the CDR3 is TGTGCCTGGGCGACAGGGGGGGAAGCTTTCTTT.

The V gene is TRBV2, the J gene TRBJ2-1, with a weak D call TRBD2 (5 bases). CDR1 SNHLY and CDR2 FYNNEI come from the germline V gene. CDR3 size: 15 residues. V was clipped by 3 bases and J by 8 bases, with 17 bases between them. The CDR3 sequence is CASSDKFMTIYEQFF. The CDR3, as DNA: TGTGCCAGCAGTGATAAGTTCATGACTATATATGAGCAGTTCTTC.

This chain uses TRBV5-5 with TRBJ1-5; no definite D call. The germline V gene encodes CDR1 SGHKS and CDR2 YYEKEE (reference sequence). The CDR3 has 15 residues. The V and J ends lost 3 bases and 0 bases respectively, with 10 bases between them. CDR3 residues: CASSSLLYSNQPQHF. CDR3 sequence (DNA): TGTGCCAGCAGCTCCCTCTTATATAGCAATCAGCCCCAGCATTTT.

The CDR3 is CASSPQGSSSQPQHF. CDR3 sequence (DNA): TGTGCCAGCAGCCCACAGGGGAGTTCATCTCAGCCCCAGCATTTT. The rearrangement joins TRBV7-2 to TRBJ1-5, with TRBD1 matching over 7 bases. Looked up from germline, CDR1 is SGHTA and CDR2 is FQGNSA. V was pared by 5 bases and J by 6 bases, with 10 bases of the junction left unmatched. The length of the CDR3 is 15 residues.

The rearrangement uses TRBV6-2 or TRBV6-3 and TRBJ1-1; a possible D gene is TRBD1 (5 bases). V gave up 0 bases and J gave up 1 base, with 12 bases separating them. Per germline, CDR1 MNHEY and CDR2 SVGEGT. The CDR3 length is 16 residues. Here the CDR3 reads CASSYSAGPGNTEAFF. The CDR3 bases are TGTGCCAGCAGTTACTCGGCAGGGCCGGGGAACACTGAAGCTTTCTTT.

The V call is TRBV7-6, the J call TRBJ1-5, with D possibly matching TRBD1 (6 bases). Germline V gene sequence: CDR1 SGHVS, CDR2 FNYEAQ. This CDR3 is 13 amino acids long. The germline V and J ends were trimmed by 1 base and 5 bases, with 6 bases remaining between them. CDR3 coding DNA: TGTGCCAGCAGCTTAGACAGGGATCAGCCCCAGCATTTT. Protein: CASSLDRDQPQHF.

The genes are TRBV7-9 and TRBJ2-3, with 9 bases lining up with TRBD2. The CDR3 length is 15 residues. V lost 8 bases to trimming and J lost 3 bases; unmatched junction nucleotides: 9. CDR1 SEHNR and CDR2 FQNEAQ come from the germline V gene (reference sequence). The CDR3 region is CASGPSGGLTDTQYF. Written as DNA, the CDR3 is TGTGCCAGCGGACCGAGCGGGGGGCTGACAGATACGCAGTATTTT.